These 26 T cell receptor beta chains were all obtained from the same sample, sequenced in a study of blood T cell repertoires in COVID-19. Assay used: immunoSEQ multiplex PCR; TCRdb lists only in-frame clones, some missing. Of some 130,000 clones listed, about 70% are singletons. Source material: peripheral blood. These receptors all come from a woman in her 70s with acute or convalescent COVID-19.

This clone was seen more than once but under ten times. The chain employs TRBV9 and TRBJ2-5, with 7 bases matching TRBD1. Trimming cost V 0 bases and J 2 bases; bases outside gene matches: 4. Germline CDR1 is SGDLS and CDR2 is YYNGEE. CDR3 length: 15 residues. The CDR3 DNA reads as TGTGCCAGCAGCGTAGAGGGACAGACACAAGAGACCCAGTACTTC. Translating it yields CASSVEGQTQETQYF.

J is TRBJ1-3 and V is TRBV25-1; tentative D call: TRBD1 (6 bases). The CDR3 loop spans 13 amino acids. V dropped 4 bases and J dropped 3 bases, with 7 bases sitting between them. Germline V gene sequence: CDR1 MGHDK, CDR2 SYGVNS. CDR3 in amino acids: CASSVDSGNTIYF. The CDR3 coding sequence is TGTGCCAGCAGTGTGGACAGTGGAAACACCATATATTTT. Based on the CDR3 plus reference TRBV25-1 and TRBJ1-3, the full variable domain is EADIYQTPRYLVIGTGKKITLECSQTMGHDKMYWYQQDPGMELHLIHYSYGVNSTEKGDLSSESTVSRIRTEHFPLTLESARPSHTSQYLCASSVDSGNTIYFGEGSWLTVV.

J is TRBJ2-5 and V is TRBV3-1 (or the pseudogene TRBV3-2); TRBD2 agrees at 7 bases. There are 14 residues in the CDR3. Germline assignment: CDR1 LGHDT and CDR2 YNNKEL (reference sequence). The ends lost 2 bases at V and 3 bases at J; junction bases unmatched: 3. This CDR3 is CASSQRGGEETQYF. CDR3 DNA: TGTGCCAGCAGCCAACGGGGAGGGGAAGAGACCCAGTACTTC.

This clone was seen at least ten times. The chain links TRBV7-2 to TRBJ2-2; 8 bases agree with TRBD1. CDR1 and CDR2 from the germline V gene are SGHTA and FQGNSA. The CDR3 runs 15 residues. Unmatched junction bases numbered 9, after V lost 5 bases and J lost 7 bases. CDR3 sequence: CASSQLQGASGELFF. The CDR3 bases are TGTGCCAGCAGCCAACTCCAGGGGGCCAGCGGGGAGCTGTTTTTT.

This clone was found a few times. The chain links TRBV7-2 to TRBJ2-7; D might be TRBD1 (7 bases). This CDR3 comprises 16 residues. Germline V gives CDR1 SGHTA, CDR2 FQGNSA. V was cut by 0 bases and J by 2 bases, with 14 bases left in between. This chain's CDR3 is CASSLAGGTDTYEQYF. As DNA, the CDR3 is TGTGCCAGCAGCTTAGCAGGGGGGACAGACACCTACGAGCAGTACTTC. The full variable domain, its missing parts supplied by reference TRBV7-2 and TRBJ2-7, is GAGVSQSPSNKVTEKGKDVELRCDPISGHTALYWYRQSLGQGLEFLIYFQGNSAPDKSGLPSDRFSAERTGGSVSTLTIQRTQQEDSAVYLCASSLAGGTDTYEQYFGPGTRLTVT.

This clone was seen just once. V and J are TRBV27 and TRBJ1-3, with 7 nucleotides matching TRBD1. V gave up 4 bases and J gave up 4 bases; unmatched junction bases: 7. This CDR3 comprises 15 residues. Germline V gives CDR1 MNHEY, CDR2 SMNVEV (reference sequence). CDR3 nucleotides: TGTGCCAGCAGTTCTCTCGGACAGGTCGGAAACACCATATATTTT. This codes for CASSSLGQVGNTIYF.

This clone was counted only a few times. This chain joins TRBV2 and TRBJ2-5, with 10 bases matching TRBD1. CDR3 length: 16 residues. Trimming took 7 bases from V and 1 from J; bases not matched to a gene: 9. Looked up from germline, CDR1 is SNHLY and CDR2 is FYNNEI. This CDR3 is CASKKDRGRIQETQYF. DNA for the CDR3: TGTGCCAGCAAGAAGGACAGGGGGAGAATCCAAGAGACCCAGTACTTC.

The rearrangement joins TRBV9 to TRBJ1-1; D ambiguous. V was cut by 0 bases and J by 1 base, with 10 bases left in between. Germline V CDR1 and CDR2: SGDLS, YYNGEE. CDR3 size: 15 residues. CDR3 nucleotide sequence: TGTGCCAGCAGCGTAGGGAGGGATCCGAACACTGAAGCTTTCTTT. Protein product: CASSVGRDPNTEAFF.

The chain carries TRBV28 and TRBJ1-2, with TRBD1 matching over 9 bases. J was trimmed by 5 bases and V by 4 bases; bases with no gene match: 8. Germline V gene data show CDR1 as MDHEN and CDR2 as SYDVKM. This CDR3 comprises 15 residues. The CDR3 sequence is CASSSPGQGRYGYTF. CDR3 DNA sequence: TGTGCCAGCAGTTCGCCGGGACAGGGAAGATATGGCTACACCTTC.

The chain uses TRBV27 and TRBJ1-6; no firm D call. The V gene's germline CDR1 is MNHEY and CDR2 SMNVEV (reference sequence). This CDR3 contains 12 residues. V lost 3 bases to trimming and J lost 8 bases, with 5 bases between them. The CDR3: CASSFRDSPLHF. The CDR3 bases are TGTGCCAGCAGTTTTCGGGATTCACCCCTCCACTTT.

The J gene is TRBJ2-7, the V gene TRBV4-1, with D tentatively TRBD1 (6 bases). CDR3 length equals 16 residues. Trimming cost V 0 bases and J 1 base, with 13 bases left between them. Germline CDR1 reads MGHRA; CDR2 reads YSYEKL. In DNA form, the CDR3 reads TGCGCCAGCAGCCAAGACGTAGTTCAGGGGTCCTACGAGCAGTACTTC. Translation: CASSQDVVQGSYEQYF.

J is TRBJ2-1 and V is TRBV24-1, with a possible D match to TRBD2 (5 bases). V lost 5 bases, J lost 8 bases, and 15 bases lay in between. The CDR3 length is 14 residues. Looked up from germline, CDR1 is KGHDR and CDR2 is SFDVKD. Written as DNA, the CDR3 is TGTGCCACCAGTGGTGTCGGGATGATCGATGAGCAGTTCTTC. As protein: CATSGVGMIDEQFF.

A few counts support this clone. The gene calls are TRBV12-3 or TRBV12-4 and TRBJ1-1, with D maybe TRBD1 (5 bases). CDR3 length equals 12 residues. Trimming pared 6 bases from V and 7 bases from J, leaving 12 bases between. CDR3 nucleotide sequence: TGTGCCAGCAGCACCGGGGGATTTGAAGCTTTCTTT. It specifies CASSTGGFEAFF.

The rearrangement uses TRBV9 and TRBJ2-1, with 9 bases lining up with TRBD1. V was clipped by 4 bases and J by 8 bases; unmatched bases: 10. The CDR3 runs 15 residues. Per germline, CDR1 SGDLS and CDR2 YYNGEE. CDR3 residues: CASSSRDRVFDEQFF. In DNA form, the CDR3 reads TGTGCCAGCAGCTCTCGGGACAGGGTCTTCGATGAGCAGTTCTTC.

This clone was counted a few times. This rearrangement joins TRBV5-5 to TRBJ2-2; a weak D match, TRBD2 (5 bases). Germline CDR1 SGHKS, CDR2 YYEKEE (reference sequence). The V gene lost 4 bases and the J gene lost 5 bases, with 18 bases spanning the gap. The CDR3 loop spans 16 amino acids. CDR3 nucleotide sequence: TGTGCCAGCAGCCGTTTCCTGGGAGTCGCGACCGGGGAGCTGTTTTTT. This translates into CASSRFLGVATGELFF.

The rearrangement uses TRBV11-2 and TRBJ2-7; 11 positions agree with TRBD2. Germline CDR1 is SGHAT and CDR2 is FQNNGV. The trim removed 5 bases at V and 7 bases at J, leaving 4 bases unmatched. The CDR3 loop spans 13 amino acids. CDR3 DNA sequence: TGTGCCAGCAGCCCTAGACTAGCGGGAGAGCAGTACTTC. Translating gives CASSPRLAGEQYF.

DNA of the CDR3: TGTGCCAGCAGTCACCCCAGCGCTGAGCAGTTCTTC. Translated: CASSHPSAEQFF. The V call is TRBV27, the J call TRBJ2-1; D remains ambiguous. The CDR3 loop spans 12 amino acids. The V gene lost 5 bases and the J gene lost 9 bases, with 11 bases spanning the gap. Germline CDR1 and CDR2: MNHEY and SMNVEV (reference sequence).

The rearrangement uses TRBV18 and TRBJ1-5; a possible D gene is TRBD1 (6 bases). CDR3 size: 15 residues. CDR1 is KGHSH and CDR2 is LQKENI in the germline V gene. V was pared by 4 bases and J by 0 bases, with 10 bases between. The CDR3 loop is CASSLDRNSNQPQHF. CDR3 nucleotide sequence: TGTGCCAGCTCACTTGACAGGAATAGCAATCAGCCCCAGCATTTT.

The V call is TRBV29-1, the J call TRBJ2-1, with 11 bases matching TRBD2. V trimming: 6 bases; J trimming: 0 bases; junction bases outside the gene matches: 4. CDR1 and CDR2 (germline): SQVTM, ANQGSEA. The CDR3 runs 15 residues. The CDR3 reads CSVAGTSGSYNEQFF. The CDR3 DNA sequence: TGCAGCGTCGCCGGGACTAGCGGCTCCTACAATGAGCAGTTCTTC.

For this clone: At one boundary the junction diverges from the germline segment, which might be a read error. The genes are TRBV11-2 and TRBJ1-1; D is undetermined. Germline CDR1 and CDR2: SGHAT and FQNNGV. This CDR3 spans 13 amino acids. The CDR3 nucleotides are TGTGCCAGCAGTTTAGTCGTCGGTAGAGGAGTACTCTTT. Its translation is CASSLVVGRGVLF.

The chain recombines TRBV30 with TRBJ1-1; a possible D gene is TRBD1 (5 bases). This CDR3 contains 12 residues. Deletions cut 4 bases from V and 1 base from J, with 7 bases between. CDR1 and CDR2 from the germline V gene are GTSNPN and SVGIG (reference sequence). CDR3 protein: CAWNGGNTEAFF. In DNA form, the CDR3 reads TGTGCCTGGAACGGGGGGAACACTGAAGCTTTCTTT.

This sequence joins TRBV9 and TRBJ2-3; TRBD2 matches 9 bases. This CDR3 comprises 16 residues. V lost 4 bases and J lost 8; bases outside the gene matches: 14. Per the germline V gene, CDR1 is SGDLS and CDR2 is YYNGEE. The CDR3 reads CASSSPLDSGRGTQYF. The DNA for the CDR3 is TGTGCCAGCAGCTCCCCGCTGGATAGCGGGAGAGGTACGCAGTATTTT.

The chain uses TRBV28 and TRBJ1-2; TRBD1 is a possible D gene (6 bases). V was cut by 5 bases and J by 4 bases, with 14 bases left in between. Germline values: CDR1 MDHEN, CDR2 SYDVKM. This CDR3 has 14 amino acids. This CDR3 is CASSAFQGTYGYTF. As DNA, the CDR3 is TGTGCCAGCAGTGCCTTCCAGGGGACCTATGGCTACACCTTC.

The chain is built from TRBV28 and TRBJ2-7; D is perhaps TRBD2 (7 bases). Germline CDR1 MDHEN, CDR2 SYDVKM. Deletions cut 3 bases from V and 5 bases from J, with 14 bases between. The CDR3 runs 14 residues. CDR3 DNA: TGTGCCAGCAGTTTGGGGGGCGGGAGAAACGAGCAGTACTTC. Its translation: CASSLGGGRNEQYF.

The chain has TRBV2 and TRBJ2-3; D gene unclear. V lost 6 bases, J lost 0 bases, and 7 bases lay in between. This CDR3 has 13 amino acids. From germline, CDR1 is SNHLY and CDR2 FYNNEI. The CDR3 DNA reads as TGTGCCAGCAGACCAACTAGCACAGATACGCAGTATTTT. Translating it yields CASRPTSTDTQYF.

The chain uses TRBV6-5 and TRBJ2-2, with TRBD1 matching 9 bases. Per germline, CDR1 MNHEY and CDR2 SVGAGI. This CDR3 is built from 16 residues. J was trimmed by 6 bases and V by 1 base; bases with no gene match: 6. The CDR3 DNA follows: TGTGCCAGCAGTTACTGGGGACAGGGTTCCGCCGGGGAGCTGTTTTTT. It specifies CASSYWGQGSAGELFF.